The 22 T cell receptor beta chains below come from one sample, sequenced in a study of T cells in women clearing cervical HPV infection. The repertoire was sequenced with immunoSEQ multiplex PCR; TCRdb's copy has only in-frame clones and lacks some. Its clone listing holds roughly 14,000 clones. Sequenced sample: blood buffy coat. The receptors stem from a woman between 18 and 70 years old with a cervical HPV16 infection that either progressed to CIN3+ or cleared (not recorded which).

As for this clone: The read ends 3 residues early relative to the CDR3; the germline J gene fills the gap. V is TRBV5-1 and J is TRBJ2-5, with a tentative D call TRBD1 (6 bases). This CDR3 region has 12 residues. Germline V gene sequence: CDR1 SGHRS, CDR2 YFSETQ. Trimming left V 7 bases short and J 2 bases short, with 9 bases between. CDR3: CASSDSQETQYF. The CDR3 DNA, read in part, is TGCGCCAGCTCGGACAGTCAAGAGACC.

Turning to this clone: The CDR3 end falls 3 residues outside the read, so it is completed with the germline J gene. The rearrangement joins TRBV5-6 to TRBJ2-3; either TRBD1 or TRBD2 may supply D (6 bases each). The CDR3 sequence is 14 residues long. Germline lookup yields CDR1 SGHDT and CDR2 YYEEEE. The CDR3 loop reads CASSRKGVRETQYF. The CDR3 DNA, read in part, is TGTGCCAGCAGCCGAAAGGGGGTACGGGAGACG.

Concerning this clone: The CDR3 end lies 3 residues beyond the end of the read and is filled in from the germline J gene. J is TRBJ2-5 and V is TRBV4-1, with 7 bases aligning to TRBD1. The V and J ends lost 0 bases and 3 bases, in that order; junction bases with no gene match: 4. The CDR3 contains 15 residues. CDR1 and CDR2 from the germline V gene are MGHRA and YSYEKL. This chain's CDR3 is CASSQESGGEETQYF. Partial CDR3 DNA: TGCGCCAGCAGCCAAGAGTCAGGGGGAGAAGAGACC.

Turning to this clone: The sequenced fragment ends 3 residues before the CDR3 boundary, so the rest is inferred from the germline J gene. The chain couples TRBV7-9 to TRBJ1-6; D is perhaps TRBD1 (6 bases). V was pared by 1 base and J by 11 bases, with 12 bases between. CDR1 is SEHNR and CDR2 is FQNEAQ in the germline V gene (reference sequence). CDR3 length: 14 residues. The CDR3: CASSLGTVVAPLHF. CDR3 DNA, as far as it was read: TGTGCCAGCAGCTTAGGGACAGTCGTGGCACCC.

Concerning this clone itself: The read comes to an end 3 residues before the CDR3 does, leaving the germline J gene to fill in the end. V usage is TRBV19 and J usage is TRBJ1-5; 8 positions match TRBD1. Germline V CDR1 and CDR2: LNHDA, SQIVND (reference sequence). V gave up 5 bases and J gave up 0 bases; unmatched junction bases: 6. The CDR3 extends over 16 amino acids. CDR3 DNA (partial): TGTGCCAGTAGTTTCCGGACAGGGAGTAGCAATCAGCCC. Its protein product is CASSFRTGSSNQP. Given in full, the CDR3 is CASSFRTGSSNQPQHF.

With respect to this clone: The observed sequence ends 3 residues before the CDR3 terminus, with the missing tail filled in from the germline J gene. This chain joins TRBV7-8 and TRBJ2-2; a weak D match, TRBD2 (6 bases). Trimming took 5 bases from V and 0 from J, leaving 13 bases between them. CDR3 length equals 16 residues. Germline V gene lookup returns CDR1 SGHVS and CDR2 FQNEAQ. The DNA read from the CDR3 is TGTGCCAGCAGCCCCGAACTAGCATCGAACACCGGGGAG. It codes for CASSPELASNTGE. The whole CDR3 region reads CASSPELASNTGELFF.

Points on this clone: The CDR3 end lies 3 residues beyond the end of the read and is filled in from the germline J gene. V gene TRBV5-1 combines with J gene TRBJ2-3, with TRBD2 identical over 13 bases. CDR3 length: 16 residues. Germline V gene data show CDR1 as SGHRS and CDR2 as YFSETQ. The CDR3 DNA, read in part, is TGCGCCAGCAGCCAGGGGACTAGCGGGACTCGAGAGACG. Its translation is CASSQGTSGTRET. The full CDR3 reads CASSQGTSGTRETQYF. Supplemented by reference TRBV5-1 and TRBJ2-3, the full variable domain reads KAGVTQTPRYLIKTRGQQVTLSCSPISGHRSVSWYQQTPGQGLQFLFEYFSETQRNKGNFPGRFSGRQFSNSRSEMNVSTLELGDSALYLCASSQGTSGTRETQYFGPGTRLTVL.

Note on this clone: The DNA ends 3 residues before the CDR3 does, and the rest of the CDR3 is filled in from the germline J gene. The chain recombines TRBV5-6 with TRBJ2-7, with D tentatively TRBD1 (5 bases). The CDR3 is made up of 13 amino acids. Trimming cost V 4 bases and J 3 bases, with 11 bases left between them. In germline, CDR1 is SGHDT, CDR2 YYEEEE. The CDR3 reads CASSIPGNYEQYF. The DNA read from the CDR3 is TGTGCCAGCAGCATACCAGGGAACTACGAG.

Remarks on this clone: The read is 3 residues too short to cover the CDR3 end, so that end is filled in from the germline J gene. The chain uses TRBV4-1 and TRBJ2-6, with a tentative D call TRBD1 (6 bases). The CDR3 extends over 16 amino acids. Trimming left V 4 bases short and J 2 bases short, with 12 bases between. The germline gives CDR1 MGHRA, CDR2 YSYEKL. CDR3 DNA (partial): TGCGCCAGCAGCCTAAGATCAGGGGCTGGGGCCAACGTC. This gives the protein CASSLRSGAGANV. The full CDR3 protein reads CASSLRSGAGANVLTF.

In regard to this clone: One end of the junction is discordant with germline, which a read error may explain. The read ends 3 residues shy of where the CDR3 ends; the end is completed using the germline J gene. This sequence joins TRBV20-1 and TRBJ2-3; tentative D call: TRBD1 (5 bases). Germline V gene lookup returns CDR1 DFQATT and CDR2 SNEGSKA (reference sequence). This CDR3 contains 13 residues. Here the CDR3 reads CSARDQGDQPQYF. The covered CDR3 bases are TGCAGTGCAAGAGACCAGGGTGATCAGCCG.

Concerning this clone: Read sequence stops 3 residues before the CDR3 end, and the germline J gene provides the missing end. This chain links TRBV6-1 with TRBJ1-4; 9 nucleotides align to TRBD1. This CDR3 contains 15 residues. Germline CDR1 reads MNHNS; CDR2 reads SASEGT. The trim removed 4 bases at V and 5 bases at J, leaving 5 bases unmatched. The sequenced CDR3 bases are TGTGCCAGCAGTGCGACCGGGACAGGGAATGAAAAA. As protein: CASSATGTGNEK. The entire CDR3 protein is CASSATGTGNEKLFF.

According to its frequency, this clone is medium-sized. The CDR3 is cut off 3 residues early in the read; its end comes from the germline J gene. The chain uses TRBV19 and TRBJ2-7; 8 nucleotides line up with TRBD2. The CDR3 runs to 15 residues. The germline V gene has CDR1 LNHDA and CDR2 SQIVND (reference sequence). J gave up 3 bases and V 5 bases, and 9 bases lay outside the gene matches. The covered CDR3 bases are TGTGCCAGTAGTCCGGGAGGACTAGCAGACTACGAG. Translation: CASSPGGLADYE. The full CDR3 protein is CASSPGGLADYEQYF.

The covered CDR3 bases are TGTGCCAGCAGCTTAGGCCCTGACACGGCGCGCAGTCAGCCC. Its protein product is CASSLGPDTARSQP. Given in full, the CDR3 is CASSLGPDTARSQPQHF. The V call is TRBV7-3, the J call TRBJ1-5; D is undetermined. The sequence runs out 3 residues before the end of the CDR3; the remainder is reconstructed from the germline J gene. The V end was cut by 2 bases, the J end by 6 bases, with 20 bases between. The germline CDR1 and CDR2 sequences are SGHTA and FQGTGA. The CDR3 runs 17 residues.

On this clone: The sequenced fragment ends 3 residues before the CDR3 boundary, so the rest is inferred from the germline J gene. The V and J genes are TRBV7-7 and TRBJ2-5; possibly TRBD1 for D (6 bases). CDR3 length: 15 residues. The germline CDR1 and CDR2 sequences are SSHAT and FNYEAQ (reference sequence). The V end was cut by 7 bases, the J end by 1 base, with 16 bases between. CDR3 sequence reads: CASTELTGPQETQYF. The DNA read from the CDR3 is TGTGCCAGCACCGAGTTGACAGGCCCCCAAGAGACC. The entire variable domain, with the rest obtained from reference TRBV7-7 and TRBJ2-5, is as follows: GAGVSQSPRYKVTKRGQDVTLRCDPISSHATLYWYQQALGQGPEFLTYFNYEAQPDKSGLPSDRFSAERPEGSISTLTIQRTEQRDSAMYRCASTELTGPQETQYFGPGTRLLVL.

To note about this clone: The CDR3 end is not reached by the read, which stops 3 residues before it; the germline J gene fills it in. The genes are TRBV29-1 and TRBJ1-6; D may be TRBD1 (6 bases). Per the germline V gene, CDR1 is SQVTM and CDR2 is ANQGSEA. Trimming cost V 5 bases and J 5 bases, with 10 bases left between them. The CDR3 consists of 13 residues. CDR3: CSVRQENNSPLHF. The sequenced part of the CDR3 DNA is TGCAGCGTTCGACAGGAGAATAATTCACCC.

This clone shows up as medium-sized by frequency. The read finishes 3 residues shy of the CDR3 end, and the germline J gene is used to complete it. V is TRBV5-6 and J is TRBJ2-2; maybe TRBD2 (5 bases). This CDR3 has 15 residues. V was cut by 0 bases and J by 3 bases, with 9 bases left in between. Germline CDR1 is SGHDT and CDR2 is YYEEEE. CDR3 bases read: TGTGCCAGCAGCTTGGTGGTCGGGGACACCGGGGAG. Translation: CASSLVVGDTGE. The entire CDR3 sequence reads CASSLVVGDTGELFF. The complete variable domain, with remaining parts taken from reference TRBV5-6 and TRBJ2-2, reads DAGVTQSPTHLIKTRGQQVTLRCSPKSGHDTVSWYQQALGQGPQFIFQYYEEEERQRGNFPDRFSGHQFPNYSSELNVNALLLGDSALYLCASSLVVGDTGELFFGEGSRLTVL.

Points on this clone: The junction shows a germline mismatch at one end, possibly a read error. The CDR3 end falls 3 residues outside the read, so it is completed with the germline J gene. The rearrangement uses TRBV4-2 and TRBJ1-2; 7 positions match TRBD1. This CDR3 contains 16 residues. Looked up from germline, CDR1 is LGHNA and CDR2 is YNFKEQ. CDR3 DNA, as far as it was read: TGCGCCAGCAGCCAAAATTACAGGGGATATGGGGGTGGC. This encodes CASSQNYRGYGGG. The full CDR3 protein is CASSQNYRGYGGGYTF.

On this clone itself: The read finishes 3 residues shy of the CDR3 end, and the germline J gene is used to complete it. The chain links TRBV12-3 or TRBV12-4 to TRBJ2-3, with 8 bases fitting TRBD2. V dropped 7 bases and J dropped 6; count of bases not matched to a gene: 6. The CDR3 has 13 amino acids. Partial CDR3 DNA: TGTGCCAGCACCAGGACTAGCTCGGATACG. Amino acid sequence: CASTRTSSDT. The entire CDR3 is CASTRTSSDTQYF.

The chain's CDR3 is CASSFNRDGYTF. The CDR3 bases that were read are TGTGCCAGCAGCTTTAACAGGGATGGC. V gene TRBV5-4 combines with J gene TRBJ1-2; D may be TRBD1 (6 bases). The observed sequence ends 3 residues before the CDR3 terminus, with the missing tail filled in from the germline J gene. CDR1 is SGHNT, CDR2 YYREEE, per germline (reference sequence). V dropped 2 bases and J dropped 6 bases, with 8 bases sitting between them. This CDR3 spans 12 amino acids.

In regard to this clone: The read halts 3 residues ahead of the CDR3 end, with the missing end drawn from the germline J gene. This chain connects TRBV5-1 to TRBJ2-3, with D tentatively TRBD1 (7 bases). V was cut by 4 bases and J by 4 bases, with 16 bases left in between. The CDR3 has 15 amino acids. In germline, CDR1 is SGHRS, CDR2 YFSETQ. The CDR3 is CASSPRDRLADTQYF. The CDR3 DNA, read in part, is TGCGCCAGCAGCCCGCGGGACAGATTGGCAGATACG.

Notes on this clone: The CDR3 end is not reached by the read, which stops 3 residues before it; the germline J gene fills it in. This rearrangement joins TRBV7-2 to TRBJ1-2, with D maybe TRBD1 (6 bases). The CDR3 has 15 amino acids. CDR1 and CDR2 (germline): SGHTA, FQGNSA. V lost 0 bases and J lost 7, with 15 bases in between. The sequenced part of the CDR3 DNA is TGTGCCAGCAGCTTAGCCAGGGGAGTGGAAGGTGGC. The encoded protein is CASSLARGVEGG. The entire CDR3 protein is CASSLARGVEGGYTF.

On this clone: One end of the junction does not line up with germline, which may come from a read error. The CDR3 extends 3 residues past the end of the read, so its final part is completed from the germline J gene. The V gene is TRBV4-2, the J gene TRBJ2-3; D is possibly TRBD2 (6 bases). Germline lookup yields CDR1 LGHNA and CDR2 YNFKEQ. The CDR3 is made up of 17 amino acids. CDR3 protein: CASSSVMGGEGTDTQYF. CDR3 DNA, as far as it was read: TGCGCCAGCAGCTCAGTGATGGGCGGGGAAGGCACAGATACG.